The 5 T cell receptor beta chains below come from one sample, sequenced in a study of shared clonotypes between healthy human individuals. Sequencing was performed with immunoSEQ multiplex PCR; in TCRdb, only in-frame clones are kept and a portion is missing. The sample consists of over a million clones, approximately 97% of them appearing once. What was sequenced was naive CD4+ T cells sorted from blood. Specified subset: CD45RA+ positively selected. The receptors here all came from a man between 25 and 39 years old in good health.

This clone was seen a single time. This chain connects TRBV15 to TRBJ2-5; TRBD2 aligns across 7 bases. From germline, CDR1 is LNHNV and CDR2 YYDKDF (reference sequence). The length of the CDR3 is 15 residues. V lost 1 base and J lost 0; bases outside the gene matches: 2. The CDR3 spells CATSRAGGYQETQYF. In nucleotides, the CDR3 is TGTGCCACCAGCAGAGCCGGGGGGTACCAAGAGACCCAGTACTTC.

V and J are TRBV27 and TRBJ1-2; 8 bases fit TRBD1. Trimming cost V 5 bases and J 7 bases; bases outside gene matches: 12. Looked up from germline, CDR1 is MNHEY and CDR2 is SMNVEV (reference sequence). This CDR3 comprises 15 residues. The CDR3 region has the DNA TGTGCCAGCAGTGAAATTGGGACAGGCCTATCTGGCTACACCTTC. It codes for CASSEIGTGLSGYTF.

This sequence joins TRBV27 and TRBJ2-7; D perhaps matches TRBD1 (5 bases). The length of the CDR3 is 15 residues. The V and J ends lost 6 bases and 2 bases respectively, with 17 bases between them. Germline CDR1 and CDR2: MNHEY and SMNVEV (reference sequence). CDR3 coding DNA: TGTGCCAGCAGAGTGGGTGGTGGGGCGACCTACGAGCAGTACTTC. Amino acids: CASRVGGGATYEQYF.

A single count supports this clone. The rearrangement joins TRBV7-7 to TRBJ2-1, with D possibly TRBD2 on 6 matching bases. The length of the CDR3 is 14 residues. CDR1 is SSHAT and CDR2 is FNYEAQ in the germline V gene (reference sequence). Trimming left V 1 base short and J 9 bases short, with 13 bases between. CDR3 residues: CASSLGTNSGEQFF. The CDR3 region has the DNA TGTGCCAGCAGCTTAGGGACTAATTCCGGTGAGCAGTTCTTC.

As to this clone: The same CDR3 can be traced to other DNA sequences in this sample. The gene calls are TRBV6-5 and TRBJ1-1, with 7 bases fitting TRBD1. The germline CDR1 and CDR2 sequences are MNHEY and SVGAGI. The junction had 8 bases not matched to a gene; V was cut back by 6 bases and J by 1 base. This CDR3 has 15 residues. The CDR3 DNA follows: TGTGCCAGCAGACGAACGGGACAGAGGAACACTGAAGCTTTCTTT. This sequence encodes CASRRTGQRNTEAFF.